This T cell receptor (beta chain) was identified in a study of human T cells and chemical hapten exposure (TCRdb year 2021). Background on the whole study: Libraries were pooled for sequencing, and variation in per-sample TCR yields was attributed mainly to small differences in library volumes within the pool. The study tracked peripheral blood TCR repertoire changes in vivo during primary and secondary sensitization to the hapten diphenylcyclopropenone (DPC) in alopecia patients. For every blood RNA sample, sequencing covered both the TCR alpha and TCR beta chains. Beyond this particular receptor, the publication reports: The number of TCRs above 1 in 1000 frequency did not change with DPC sensitization; there was no evidence of global repertoire structure alterations. Repeated subsampling changed both the strength of the expansion versus patch-test correlation and the threshold at which the correlation became significant.

Libraries were built with RACE. TCRdb lists the instrument as NextSeq 500. During library preparation, unique molecular identifiers were attached to individual cDNA molecules so that TCRs could be counted in a quantitative, reproducible way. In the source study's methods: Samples had a median of roughly 99,000 TCRs, with a range from roughly 23,224 to 750,000. The Decombinator software suite was used to annotate V, J and CDR3 in the TCR reads. For PS versus PT1 abundance plots, all samples were subsampled to the same number of TCRs (28,000). Expanded TCRs were defined as absent before sensitization and observed at least eight times at the 2-week time point. In-frame beta chains were kept once TCRdb had trimmed the public reads at Q25 with fastp and called clones with MiXCR. Rows with a matching CDR3 protein are joined into one entry that keeps the most common DNA and genes. These V and J calls derive from TCRdb rather than the authors' analysis. The sample table contains 130,000 or so distinct CDR3 sequences; only one count was recorded for approximately 10% of them. Roughly 2% of the sample belongs to the ten largest clones.

This clonotype was seen repeatedly, ten times or more. Its binding antigen is unknown. No base-level quality is on record; no much larger clone is a single base apart. The time point label, read with the paper, signifies: healthy volunteer bleed at 2 weeks. Total RNA was isolated from unfractionated whole blood collected in Tempus Blood RNA tubes. About five healthy volunteers acted as controls for TCR sequencing and had blood drawn at day 0, 2 weeks and 6 weeks. The germline ends are 13 bases apart after V is trimmed by 4 bases and J by 4 bases. Including cysteine and phenylalanine, the CDR3 has 14 amino acids. CDR3 DNA only is kept here, 42 bases in frame from base 1. From a lookup of the germline V gene (reference sequence), CDR1 and CDR2 are MNHEY and SMNVEV.

This TCR was sampled from a male donor in good health. Some clones in this sample may be carry-over from other donors' samples. The material sequenced was whole blood. The chain is made from TRBV27 and TRBJ1-2, with a weak D call of TRBD1 (6 bases match). The CDR3 region reads CASSSPGEVYGYTF. In nucleotides, the sequence is TGTGCCAGCAGTTCTCCAGGGGAGGTCTATGGCTACACCTTC.